This entry lists 13 T cell receptor beta chains sequenced from one sample in a study of CD8+CD57+ T cells in acquired aplastic anemia. The study profiled TCR beta VDJ and CDR3 using genomic DNA as template. TCRdb processed the reads anew with MiXCR; each CDR3 protein has one entry. The table lists 300,000 or so distinct CDR3 sequences, roughly three fifths of them singletons. The sequenced sample consisted of sorted CD4+, CD8+, or CD8+CD57+ T cells (not recorded which) from PBMCs. These TCRs come from a human donor with severe aplastic anemia or a healthy control (not recorded which).

The count of this clonotype is one. The chain is built from TRBV12-3 or TRBV12-4 and TRBJ1-1; D unclear. Trimming took off 5 bases at V and 12 bases at J, with 19 bases between the two ends. This CDR3 has 13 amino acids. The CDR3 protein is CASSPRAGVGSFF. The DNA for the CDR3 is TGTGCCAGCAGTCCTCGGGCCGGGGTCGGGTCTTTCTTT.

The chain employs TRBV7-3 and TRBJ2-7, with no clear D. The CDR3 is made up of 13 amino acids. Trimming pared 4 bases from V and 3 bases from J, leaving 10 bases between. CDR1 and CDR2 (germline): SGHTA, FQGTGA. The CDR3 nucleotides are TGTGCCAGCAGCTCGCGGCCGGGCTACGAGCAGTACTTC. Its translation: CASSSRPGYEQYF.

The rearrangement links TRBV10-1 to TRBJ2-3, with D uncertain. CDR3 length: 13 residues. The V end was cut by 6 bases, the J end by 1 base, with 8 bases between. From germline, CDR1 is WNHNN and CDR2 SYGVQD (reference sequence). The CDR3 spells CASREGGTDTQYF. For the CDR3, the DNA is TGCGCCAGCAGAGAAGGTGGCACAGATACGCAGTATTTT.

The V and J genes are TRBV10-3 and TRBJ1-2; the D is unclear. The CDR3 has 13 residues. The germline V gene has CDR1 ENHRY and CDR2 SYGVKD. V dropped 3 bases and J dropped 5 bases, with 10 bases sitting between them. This CDR3 reads CAISDRSGYGYTF. CDR3 nucleotides: TGTGCCATCAGTGATAGGAGCGGATATGGCTACACCTTC.

The chain employs TRBV7-9 and TRBJ1-1; TRBD1 is a possible D gene (5 bases). The CDR3 is 15 residues long. The germline CDR1 and CDR2 sequences are SEHNR and FQNEAQ (reference sequence). Between the trimmed V and J ends, which lost 0 bases and 4 bases, there was a span of 12 bases. CDR3 amino acids: CASSLASGGGTEAFF. The CDR3 region has the DNA TGTGCCAGCAGCTTAGCGTCCGGGGGGGGCACTGAAGCTTTCTTT.

The sample holds many counts of this clonotype. V gene TRBV27 combines with J gene TRBJ2-7, with D possibly matching TRBD1 (6 bases). Trimming shortened V by 5 bases and J by 2 bases, and 16 bases separated the two germline ends. The CDR3 has 15 residues. The V gene's germline CDR1 is MNHEY and CDR2 SMNVEV (reference sequence). The CDR3 here is CASSRTVIGAYEQYF. In nucleotides, the CDR3 is TGTGCCAGCAGTAGGACAGTCATAGGGGCCTACGAGCAGTACTTC.

The rearrangement uses TRBV9 and TRBJ1-6; 7 positions agree with TRBD1. With V trimmed by 2 bases and J by 5 bases, 7 bases remained unmatched. The CDR3 runs to 16 residues. Germline CDR1 SGDLS, CDR2 YYNGEE. The CDR3 DNA sequence: TGTGCCAGCAGCGTTTATGGGACAGAAAATAATTCACCCCTCCACTTT. Its translation is CASSVYGTENNSPLHF.

This chain's CDR3 is CASSLPGQGDEQFF. CDR3 bases: TGCGCCAGCAGCTTGCCAGGACAGGGGGATGAGCAGTTCTTC. The chain carries TRBV5-1 and TRBJ2-1; 10 nucleotides agree with TRBD1. The CDR3 has 14 residues. Per germline, CDR1 SGHRS and CDR2 YFSETQ. V dropped 1 base and J dropped 8; count of bases not matched to a gene: 3.

This chain joins TRBV5-1 and TRBJ2-3; the D is unclear. The CDR3 length is 14 residues. V lost 0 bases and J 2 bases, leaving 7 bases between the germline ends. Looked up from germline, CDR1 is SGHRS and CDR2 is YFSETQ. CDR3 nucleotides: TGCGCCAGCAGCTTGGAGGGATTCACAGATACGCAGTATTTT. Its protein product is CASSLEGFTDTQYF.

This chain uses TRBV2 with TRBJ2-5; TRBD1 might be the D (5 bases). This CDR3 is 14 amino acids long. Germline V gives CDR1 SNHLY, CDR2 FYNNEI. V lost 6 bases and J 5 bases, leaving 16 bases between the germline ends. For the CDR3, the DNA is TGTGCCAGCAGCATTGACCGCAGGGTGGAGACCCAGTACTTC. Its translation is CASSIDRRVETQYF.

A note on this clonotype: The missing conserved phenylalanine or tryptophan at the end of this CDR3 makes a read error likely. The chain has TRBV2 and TRBJ2-7; TRBD2 is a possible D gene (5 bases). CDR1 is SNHLY and CDR2 is FYNNEI in the germline V gene. V was shortened by 2 bases and J by 9 bases, with 5 bases between the two germline ends. The CDR3 runs 10 residues. The DNA for the CDR3 is TGTGCCAGCAGTGAAAGCGGGCAGTACCTC. It specifies CASSESGQYL.

This clonotype has a handful of counts. The rearrangement joins TRBV12-3 or TRBV12-4 to TRBJ2-5; 12 positions agree with TRBD2. Trimming removed 7 bases from V and 5 bases from J; junction bases left unmatched: 11. The CDR3 length is 16 residues. This CDR3 is CASTLGLAGGRETQYF. CDR3 DNA sequence: TGTGCCAGCACCTTGGGGCTAGCGGGAGGGCGGGAGACCCAGTACTTC.

The chain recombines TRBV29-1 with TRBJ2-3, with TRBD1 matching over 7 bases. The CDR3 has 12 amino acids. J was trimmed by 1 base and V by 7 bases; bases with no gene match: 2. Looked up from germline, CDR1 is SQVTM and CDR2 is ANQGSEA. Here the CDR3 reads CSAGQGTDTQYF. In DNA form, the CDR3 reads TGCAGCGCCGGACAGGGCACAGATACGCAGTATTTT.